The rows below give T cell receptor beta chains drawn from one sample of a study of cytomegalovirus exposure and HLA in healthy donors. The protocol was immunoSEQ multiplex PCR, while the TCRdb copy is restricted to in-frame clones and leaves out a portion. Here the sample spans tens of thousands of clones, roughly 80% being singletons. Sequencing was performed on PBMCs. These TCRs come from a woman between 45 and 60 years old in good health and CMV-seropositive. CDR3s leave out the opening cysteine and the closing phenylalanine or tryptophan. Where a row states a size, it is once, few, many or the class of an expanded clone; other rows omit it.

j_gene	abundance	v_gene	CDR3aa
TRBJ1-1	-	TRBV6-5	ASSSGWRMNTEAF
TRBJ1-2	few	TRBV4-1	ASSQNLLQGARGYT
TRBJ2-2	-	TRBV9	ASSVETGELF
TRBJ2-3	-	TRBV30	AWSVVGGTDTQY
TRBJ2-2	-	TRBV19	ASTTGTGRTGELF
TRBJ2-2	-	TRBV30	ASSATNAGELF
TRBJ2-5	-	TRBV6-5	ASSPIAGGGETQY
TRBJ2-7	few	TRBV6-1	ASSKGISIYEQY
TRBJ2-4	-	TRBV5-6	ASSFGGTGKNIQY
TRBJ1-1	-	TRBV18	ASSSYRGGTEAF
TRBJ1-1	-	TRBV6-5	ASSSPDRASEAF
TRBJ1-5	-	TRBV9	ASSAGSAASGQPQH
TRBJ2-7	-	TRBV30	AWSRTTEQY
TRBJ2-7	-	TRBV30	AWKRVGGAYEQY
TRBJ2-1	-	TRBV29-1	SVERQGIYNEQF
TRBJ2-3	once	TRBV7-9	ASSSGTGGTDTQY
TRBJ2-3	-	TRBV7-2	ASSKTSGKTPTHTDTQY
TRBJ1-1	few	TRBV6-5	ASSYQQFMNTEAF
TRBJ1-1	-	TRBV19	ASSIRQGVLNTEAF
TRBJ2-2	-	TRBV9	ASSVELPPAGELF
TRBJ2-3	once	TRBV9	ASSVGSGTGGKDTQY
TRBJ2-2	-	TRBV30	AWRPHGGSGELF
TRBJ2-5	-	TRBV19	ASSTGTGWETQY
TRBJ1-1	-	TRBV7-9	ASSLEGGAYTEAF
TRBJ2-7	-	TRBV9	ASSAAGTLDYEQY
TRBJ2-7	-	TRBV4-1	ASSQVNSGYYEQY
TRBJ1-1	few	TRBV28	ASLFRDRGTEAF
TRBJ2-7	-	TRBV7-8	ASSHGLTGTGSYEQY
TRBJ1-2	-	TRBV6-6	ASRRGQGASGYT
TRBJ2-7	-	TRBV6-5	ASSLAHEQY
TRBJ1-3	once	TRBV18	ASSQSGSAGNTIY
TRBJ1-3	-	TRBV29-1	SVRDRAGNTIY
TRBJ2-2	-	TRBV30	AWKALTNTGELF
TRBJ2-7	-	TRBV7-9	ASSPRDRSSYEQY
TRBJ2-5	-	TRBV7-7	ASSLGVASGRETQY
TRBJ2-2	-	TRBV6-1	ASSYSGTGGELF
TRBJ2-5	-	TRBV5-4	ASSTTGEEETQY
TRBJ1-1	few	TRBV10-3	AIRQAGENTEAF
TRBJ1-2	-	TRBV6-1	ASSEGIRGSSGYGYT
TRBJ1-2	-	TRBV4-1	ASSRGLGGYGYT
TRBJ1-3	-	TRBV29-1	SAGGQLGNTIY
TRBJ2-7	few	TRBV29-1	SVVGTSGSREQY
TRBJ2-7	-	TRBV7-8	ASSLVGTYSYEQY
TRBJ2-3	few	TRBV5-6	ASSLAGVDDTQY